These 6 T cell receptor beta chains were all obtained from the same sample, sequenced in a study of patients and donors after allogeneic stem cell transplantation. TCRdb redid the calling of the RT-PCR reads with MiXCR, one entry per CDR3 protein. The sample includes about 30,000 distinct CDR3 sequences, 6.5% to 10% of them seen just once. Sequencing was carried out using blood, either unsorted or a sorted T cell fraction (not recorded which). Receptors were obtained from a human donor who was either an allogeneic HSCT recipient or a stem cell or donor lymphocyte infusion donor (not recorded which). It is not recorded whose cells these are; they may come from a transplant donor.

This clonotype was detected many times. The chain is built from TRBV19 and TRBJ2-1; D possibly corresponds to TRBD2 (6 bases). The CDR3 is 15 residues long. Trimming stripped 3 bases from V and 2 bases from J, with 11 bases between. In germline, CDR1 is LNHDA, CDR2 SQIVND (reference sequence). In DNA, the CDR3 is TGTGCCAGTAGTATGATGGCGGGGACCTACAATGAGCAGTTCTTC. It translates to CASSMMAGTYNEQFF.

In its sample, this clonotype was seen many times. CDR3 sequence: CASTPGGMGTEAFF. The CDR3 DNA is TGTGCCAGCACCCCCGGGGGTATGGGCACTGAAGCTTTCTTT. This chain links TRBV7-9 with TRBJ1-1; the D gene is possibly TRBD1 (5 bases). The CDR3 loop spans 14 amino acids. CDR1 and CDR2 (germline): SEHNR, FQNEAQ (reference sequence). V dropped 7 bases and J dropped 4 bases, with 16 bases sitting between them.

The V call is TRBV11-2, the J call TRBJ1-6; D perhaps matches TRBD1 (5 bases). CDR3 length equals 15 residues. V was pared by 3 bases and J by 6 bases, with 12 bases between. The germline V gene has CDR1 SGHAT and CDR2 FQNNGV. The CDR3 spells CASSFLRQGNSPLHF. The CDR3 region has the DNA TGTGCCAGCAGCTTTCTCCGGCAGGGTAATTCACCCCTCCACTTT.

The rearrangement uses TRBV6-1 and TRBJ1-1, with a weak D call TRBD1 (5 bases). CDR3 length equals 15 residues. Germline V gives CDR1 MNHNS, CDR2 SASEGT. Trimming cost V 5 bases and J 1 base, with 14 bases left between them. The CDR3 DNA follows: TGTGCCAGCAGTCCGACGGGACCGGGGAACACTGAAGCTTTCTTT. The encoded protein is CASSPTGPGNTEAFF.

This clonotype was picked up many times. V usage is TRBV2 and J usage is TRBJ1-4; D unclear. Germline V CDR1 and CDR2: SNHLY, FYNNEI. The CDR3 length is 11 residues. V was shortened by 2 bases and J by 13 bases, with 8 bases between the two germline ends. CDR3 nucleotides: TGTGCCAGCAGTGAACGGGCCGTACTGTTTTTT. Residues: CASSERAVLFF.

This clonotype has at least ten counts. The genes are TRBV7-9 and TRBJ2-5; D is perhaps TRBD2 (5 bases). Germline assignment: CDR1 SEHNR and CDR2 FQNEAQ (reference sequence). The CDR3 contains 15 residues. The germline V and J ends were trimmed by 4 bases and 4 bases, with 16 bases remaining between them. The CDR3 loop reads CASSSSGGPGETQYF. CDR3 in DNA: TGTGCCAGCAGCTCATCAGGAGGTCCAGGAGAGACCCAGTACTTC.